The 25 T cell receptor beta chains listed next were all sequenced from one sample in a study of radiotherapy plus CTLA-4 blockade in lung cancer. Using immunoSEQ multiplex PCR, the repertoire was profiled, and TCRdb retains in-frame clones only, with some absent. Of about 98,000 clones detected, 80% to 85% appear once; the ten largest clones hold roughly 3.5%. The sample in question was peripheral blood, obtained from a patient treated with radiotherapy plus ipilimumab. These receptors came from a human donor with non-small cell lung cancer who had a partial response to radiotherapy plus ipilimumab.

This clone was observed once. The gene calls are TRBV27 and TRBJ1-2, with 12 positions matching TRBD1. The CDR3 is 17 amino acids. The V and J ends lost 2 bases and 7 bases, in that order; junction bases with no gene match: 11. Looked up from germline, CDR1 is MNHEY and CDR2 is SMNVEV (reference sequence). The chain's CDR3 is CASSLLRGQGAVTGYTF. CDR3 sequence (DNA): TGTGCCAGCAGTTTACTGCGGGGACAGGGGGCTGTGACTGGCTACACCTTC.

The CDR3 nucleotides read TGTGCCAGCACCCGGGACAGGGGACAATACGAGCAGTACTTC. Translated, it gives CASTRDRGQYEQYF. The chain employs TRBV5-4 and TRBJ2-7; 10 nucleotides agree with TRBD1. J gave up 4 bases and V 6 bases, and 7 bases lay outside the gene matches. Germline V lookup: CDR1 SGHNT, CDR2 YYREEE (reference sequence). The CDR3 consists of 14 residues.

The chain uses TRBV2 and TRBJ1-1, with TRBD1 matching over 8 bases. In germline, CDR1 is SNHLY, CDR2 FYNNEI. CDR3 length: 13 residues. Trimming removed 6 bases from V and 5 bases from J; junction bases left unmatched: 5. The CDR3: CASSLGDRTEAFF. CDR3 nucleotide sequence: TGTGCCAGCAGCTTGGGGGACAGGACTGAAGCTTTCTTT. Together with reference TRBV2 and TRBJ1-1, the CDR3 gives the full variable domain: EPEVTQTPSHQVTQMGQEVILRCVPISNHLYFYWYRQILGQKVEFLVSFYNNEISEKSEIFDDQFSVERPDGSNFTLKIRSTKLEDSAMYFCASSLGDRTEAFFGQGTRLTVV.

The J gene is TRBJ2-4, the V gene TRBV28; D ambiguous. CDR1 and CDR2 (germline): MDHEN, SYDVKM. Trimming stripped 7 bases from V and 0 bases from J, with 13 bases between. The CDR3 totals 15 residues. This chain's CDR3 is CASTLSVLAKNIQYF. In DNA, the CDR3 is TGTGCCAGCACCCTATCGGTACTAGCCAAAAACATTCAGTACTTC.

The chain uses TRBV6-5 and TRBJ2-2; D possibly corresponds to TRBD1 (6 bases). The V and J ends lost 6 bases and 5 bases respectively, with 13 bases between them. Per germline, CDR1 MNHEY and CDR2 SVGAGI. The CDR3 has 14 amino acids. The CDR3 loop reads CASRVQGRTGELFF. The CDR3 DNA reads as TGTGCCAGCAGGGTCCAGGGGCGGACCGGGGAGCTGTTTTTT.

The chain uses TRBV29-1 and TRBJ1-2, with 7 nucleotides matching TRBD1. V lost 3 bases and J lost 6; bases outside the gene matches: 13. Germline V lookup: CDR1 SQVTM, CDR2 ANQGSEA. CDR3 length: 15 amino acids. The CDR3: CSVDGIGVGGDGYTF. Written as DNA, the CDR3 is TGCAGCGTTGACGGGATCGGGGTAGGGGGCGATGGCTACACCTTC.

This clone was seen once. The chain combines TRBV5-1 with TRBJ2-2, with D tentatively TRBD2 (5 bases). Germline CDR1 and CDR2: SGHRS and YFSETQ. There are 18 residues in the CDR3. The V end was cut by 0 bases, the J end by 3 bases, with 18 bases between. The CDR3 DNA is TGCGCCAGCAGCTTGGAGCTTAGGGCGGGTAGTTACACCGGGGAGCTGTTTTTT. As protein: CASSLELRAGSYTGELFF. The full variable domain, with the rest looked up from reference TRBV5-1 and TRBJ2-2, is KAGVTQTPRYLIKTRGQQVTLSCSPISGHRSVSWYQQTPGQGLQFLFEYFSETQRNKGNFPGRFSGRQFSNSRSEMNVSTLELGDSALYLCASSLELRAGSYTGELFFGEGSRLTVL.

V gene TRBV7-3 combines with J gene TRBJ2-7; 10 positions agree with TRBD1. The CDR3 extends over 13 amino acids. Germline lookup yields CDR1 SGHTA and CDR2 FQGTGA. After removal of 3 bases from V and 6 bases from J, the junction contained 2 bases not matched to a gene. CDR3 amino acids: CASSLGTGAEQYF. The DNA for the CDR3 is TGTGCCAGCAGCTTGGGGACAGGGGCCGAGCAGTACTTC.

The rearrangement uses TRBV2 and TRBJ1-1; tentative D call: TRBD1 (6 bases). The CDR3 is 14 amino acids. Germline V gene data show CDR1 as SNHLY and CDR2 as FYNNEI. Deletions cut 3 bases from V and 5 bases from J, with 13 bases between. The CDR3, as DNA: TGTGCCAGCAGTGACACCAGGGGTGGTACTGAAGCTTTCTTT. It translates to CASSDTRGGTEAFF.

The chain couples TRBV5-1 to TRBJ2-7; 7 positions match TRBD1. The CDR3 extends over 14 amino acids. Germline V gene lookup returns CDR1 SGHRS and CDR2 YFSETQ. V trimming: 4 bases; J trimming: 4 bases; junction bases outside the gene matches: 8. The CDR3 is CASSQGQAMYEQYF. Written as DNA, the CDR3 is TGCGCCAGCAGCCAAGGACAGGCTATGTACGAGCAGTACTTC.

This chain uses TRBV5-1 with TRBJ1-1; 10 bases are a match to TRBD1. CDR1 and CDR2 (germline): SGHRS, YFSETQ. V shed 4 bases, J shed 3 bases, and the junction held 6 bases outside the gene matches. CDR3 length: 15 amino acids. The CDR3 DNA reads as TGCGCCAGCAGCAGAGTGACAGGGGGCTACACTGAAGCTTTCTTT. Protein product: CASSRVTGGYTEAFF.

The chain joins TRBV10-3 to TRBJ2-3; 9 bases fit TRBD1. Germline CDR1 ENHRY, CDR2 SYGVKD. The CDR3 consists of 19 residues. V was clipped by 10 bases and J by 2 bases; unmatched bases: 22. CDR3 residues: CATAFEVLQGAPFTDTQYF. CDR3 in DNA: TGTGCCACCGCATTCGAGGTATTACAGGGGGCGCCTTTCACAGATACGCAGTATTTT.

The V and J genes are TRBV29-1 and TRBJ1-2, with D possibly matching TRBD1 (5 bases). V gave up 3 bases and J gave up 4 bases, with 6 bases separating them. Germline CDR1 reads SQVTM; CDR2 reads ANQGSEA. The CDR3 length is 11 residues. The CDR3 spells CSVEGGYGYTF. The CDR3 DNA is TGCAGCGTTGAGGGGGGCTATGGCTACACCTTC.

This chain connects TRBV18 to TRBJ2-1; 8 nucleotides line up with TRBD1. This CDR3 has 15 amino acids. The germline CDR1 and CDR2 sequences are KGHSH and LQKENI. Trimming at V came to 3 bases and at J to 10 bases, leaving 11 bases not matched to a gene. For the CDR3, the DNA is TGTGCCAGCTCACCGGGACAGGTCGCCGACGGCGAGCAGTTCTTC. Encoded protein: CASSPGQVADGEQFF.

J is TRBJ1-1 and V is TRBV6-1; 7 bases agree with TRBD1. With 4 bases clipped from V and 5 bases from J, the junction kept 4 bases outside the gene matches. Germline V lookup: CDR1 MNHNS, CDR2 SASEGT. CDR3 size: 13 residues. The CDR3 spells CASSVRGRTEAFF. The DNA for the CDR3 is TGTGCCAGCAGTGTGAGGGGGCGGACTGAAGCTTTCTTT.

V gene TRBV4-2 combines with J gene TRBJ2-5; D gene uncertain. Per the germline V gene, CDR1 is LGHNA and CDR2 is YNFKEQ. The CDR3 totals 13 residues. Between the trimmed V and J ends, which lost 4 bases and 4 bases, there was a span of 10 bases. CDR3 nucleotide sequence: TGTGCCAGCAGCCCCTATGGTGGAGAGACCCAGTACTTC. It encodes CASSPYGGETQYF.

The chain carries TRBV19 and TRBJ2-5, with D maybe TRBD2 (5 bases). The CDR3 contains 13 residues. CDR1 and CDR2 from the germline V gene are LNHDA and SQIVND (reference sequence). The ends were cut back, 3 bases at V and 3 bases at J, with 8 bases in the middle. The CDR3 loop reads CASSIPGEETQYF. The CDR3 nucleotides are TGTGCCAGTAGTATCCCCGGGGAAGAGACCCAGTACTTC. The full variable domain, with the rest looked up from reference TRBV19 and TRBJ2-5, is DGGITQSPKYLFRKEGQNVTLSCEQNLNHDAMYWYRQDPGQGLRLIYYSQIVNDFQKGDIAEGYSVSREKKESFPLTVTSAQKNPTAFYLCASSIPGEETQYFGPGTRLLVL.

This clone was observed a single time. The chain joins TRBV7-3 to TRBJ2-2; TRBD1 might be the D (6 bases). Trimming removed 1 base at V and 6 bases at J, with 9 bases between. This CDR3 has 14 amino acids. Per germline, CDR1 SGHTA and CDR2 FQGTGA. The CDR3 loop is CASSLRQGPGELFF. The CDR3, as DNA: TGTGCCAGCAGCTTAAGGCAGGGGCCCGGGGAGCTGTTTTTT.

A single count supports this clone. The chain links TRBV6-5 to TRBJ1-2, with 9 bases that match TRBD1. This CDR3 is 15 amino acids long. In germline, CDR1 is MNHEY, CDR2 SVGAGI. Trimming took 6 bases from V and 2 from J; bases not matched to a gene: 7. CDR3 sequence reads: CASRPPGQGNYGYTF. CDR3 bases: TGTGCCAGCAGGCCCCCGGGACAGGGCAACTATGGCTACACCTTC.

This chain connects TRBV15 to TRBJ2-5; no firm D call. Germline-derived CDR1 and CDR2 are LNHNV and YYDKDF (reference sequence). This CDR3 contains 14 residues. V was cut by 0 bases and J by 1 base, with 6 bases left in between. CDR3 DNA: TGTGCCACCAGCAGAGAACAGAGCCAAGAGACCCAGTACTTC. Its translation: CATSREQSQETQYF. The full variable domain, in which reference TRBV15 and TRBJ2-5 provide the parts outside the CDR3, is DAMVIQNPRYQVTQFGKPVTLSCSQTLNHNVMYWYQQKSSQAPKLLFHYYDKDFNNEADTPDNFQSRRPNTSFCFLDIRSPGLGDTAMYLCATSREQSQETQYFGPGTRLLVL.

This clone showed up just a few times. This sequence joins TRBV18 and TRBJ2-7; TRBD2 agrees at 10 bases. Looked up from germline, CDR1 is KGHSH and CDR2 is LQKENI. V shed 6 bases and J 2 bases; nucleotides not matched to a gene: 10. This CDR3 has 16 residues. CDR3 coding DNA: TGTGCCAGCTCCCCCGCAGGACTAGCGGAGCCCTACGAGCAGTACTTC. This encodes CASSPAGLAEPYEQYF. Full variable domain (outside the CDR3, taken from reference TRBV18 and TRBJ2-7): NAGVMQNPRHLVRRRGQEARLRCSPMKGHSHVYWYRQLPEEGLKFMVYLQKENIIDESGMPKERFSAEFPKEGPSILRIQQVVRGDSAAYFCASSPAGLAEPYEQYFGPGTRLTVT.

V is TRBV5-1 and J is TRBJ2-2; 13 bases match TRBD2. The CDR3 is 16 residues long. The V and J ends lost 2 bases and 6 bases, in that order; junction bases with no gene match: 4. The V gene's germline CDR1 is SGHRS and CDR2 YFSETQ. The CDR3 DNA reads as TGCGCCAGCAGCTTAGGACTAGCGGGAGACGCCGGGGAGCTGTTTTTT. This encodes CASSLGLAGDAGELFF.

CDR3 bases: TGTGCCAGCAGTTTTATGGACACACAAATGAACACTGAAGCTTTCTTT. Translation: CASSFMDTQMNTEAFF. The chain uses TRBV28 and TRBJ1-1, with D possibly being TRBD1 (5 bases). The CDR3 sequence is 16 residues long. V was shortened by 3 bases and J by 0 bases, with 14 bases between the two germline ends. The germline V gene encodes CDR1 MDHEN and CDR2 SYDVKM.

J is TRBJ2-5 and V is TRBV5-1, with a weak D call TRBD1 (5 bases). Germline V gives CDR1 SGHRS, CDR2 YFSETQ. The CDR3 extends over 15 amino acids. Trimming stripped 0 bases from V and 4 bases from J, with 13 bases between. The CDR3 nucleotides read TGCGCCAGCAGCTTGGGGGCAGGGAAGGGAGAGACCCAGTACTTC. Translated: CASSLGAGKGETQYF.

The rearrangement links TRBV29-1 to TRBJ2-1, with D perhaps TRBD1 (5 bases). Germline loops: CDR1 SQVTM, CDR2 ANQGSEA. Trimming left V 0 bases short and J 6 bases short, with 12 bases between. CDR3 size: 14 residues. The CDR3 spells CSVEDRRGSNEQFF. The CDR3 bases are TGCAGCGTTGAAGATCGAAGGGGCTCCAATGAGCAGTTCTTC.